The clone carrying this T cell receptor (beta chain) is a singleton in its sample. The antigen is unknown. Documented time point: after dendritic cell vaccination, including at tumor progression/relapse. This sample was taken from a study of glioma-infiltrating T cells after dendritic cell vaccination. The PCR used 60 V beta and 13 J beta primers. Clones were sequenced by immunoSEQ multiplex PCR, and TCRdb holds only the in-frame ones, with some missing. The data hold about 50,000 clones, with around nine tenths observed a single time. The CDR3 extends over 16 amino acids. Germline V gene lookup returns CDR1 SGHTS and CDR2 YDEGEE. V was pared by 0 bases and J by 1 base, with 12 bases between. Broader study findings: Only a small number of patients had complete blood and tumor samples.

The sequence derives from a human donor with glioblastoma. This chain connects TRBV5-8 to TRBJ2-3; D not certain. Sequenced here: blood, sampled after dendritic cell vaccination. The CDR3, as DNA: TGTGCCAGCAGCTTGGGAATTCGCAGTGGCACAGATACGCAGTATTTT. Its protein product is CASSLGIRSGTDTQYF. Complete variable domain (other parts from reference TRBV5-8 and TRBJ2-3): EAGVTQSPTHLIKTRGQQATLRCSPISGHTSVYWYQQALGLGLQFLLWYDEGEERNRGNFPPRFSGRQFPNYSSELNVNALELEDSALYLCASSLGIRSGTDTQYFGPGTRLTVL.